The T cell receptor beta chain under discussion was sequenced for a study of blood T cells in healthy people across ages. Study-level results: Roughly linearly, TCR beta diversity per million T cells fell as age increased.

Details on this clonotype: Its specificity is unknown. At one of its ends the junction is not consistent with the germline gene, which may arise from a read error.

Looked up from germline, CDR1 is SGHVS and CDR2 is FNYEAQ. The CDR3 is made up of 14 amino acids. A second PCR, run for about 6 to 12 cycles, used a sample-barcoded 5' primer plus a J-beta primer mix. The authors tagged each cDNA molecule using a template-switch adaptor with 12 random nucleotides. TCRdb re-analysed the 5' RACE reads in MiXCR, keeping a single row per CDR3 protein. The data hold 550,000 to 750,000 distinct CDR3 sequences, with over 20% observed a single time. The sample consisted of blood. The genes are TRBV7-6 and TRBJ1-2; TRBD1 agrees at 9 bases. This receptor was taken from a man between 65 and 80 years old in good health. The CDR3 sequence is CASSLGQGHYGNTF. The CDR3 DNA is TGTGCCAGCAGCCTGGGACAGGGCCACTATGGCAACACCTTC.